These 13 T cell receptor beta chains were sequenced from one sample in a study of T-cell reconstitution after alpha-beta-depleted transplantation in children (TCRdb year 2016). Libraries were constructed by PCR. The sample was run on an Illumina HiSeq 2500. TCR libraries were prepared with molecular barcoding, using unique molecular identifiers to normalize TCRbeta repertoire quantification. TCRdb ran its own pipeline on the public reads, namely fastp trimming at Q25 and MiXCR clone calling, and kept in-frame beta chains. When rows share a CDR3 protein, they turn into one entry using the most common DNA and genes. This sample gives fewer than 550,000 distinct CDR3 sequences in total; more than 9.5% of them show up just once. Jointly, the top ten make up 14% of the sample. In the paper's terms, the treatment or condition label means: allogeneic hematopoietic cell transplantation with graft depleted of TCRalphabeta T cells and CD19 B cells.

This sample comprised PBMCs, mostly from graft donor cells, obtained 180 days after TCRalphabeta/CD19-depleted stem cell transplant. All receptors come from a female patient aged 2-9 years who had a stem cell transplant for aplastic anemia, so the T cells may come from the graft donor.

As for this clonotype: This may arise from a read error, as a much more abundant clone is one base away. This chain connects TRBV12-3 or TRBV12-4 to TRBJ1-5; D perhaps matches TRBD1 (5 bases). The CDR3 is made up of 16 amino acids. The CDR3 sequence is CASGFVGPLGNQPQHF. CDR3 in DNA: TGTGCCAGCGGTTTCGTGGGGCCTCTTGGCAATCAGCCCCAGCATTTT.

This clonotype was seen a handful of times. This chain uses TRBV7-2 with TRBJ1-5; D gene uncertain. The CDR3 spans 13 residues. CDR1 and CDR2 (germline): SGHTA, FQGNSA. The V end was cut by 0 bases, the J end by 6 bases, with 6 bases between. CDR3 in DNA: TGTGCCAGCAGCTTAGCGGACCGTCAGCCCCAGCATTTT. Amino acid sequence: CASSLADRQPQHF.

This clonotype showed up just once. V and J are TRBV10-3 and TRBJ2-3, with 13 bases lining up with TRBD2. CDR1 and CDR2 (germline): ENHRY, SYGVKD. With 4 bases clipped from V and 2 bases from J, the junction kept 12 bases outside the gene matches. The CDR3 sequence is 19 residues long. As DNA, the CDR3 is TGTGCCATCAGTGCGACCGGGACTAGCGGGATAGGGGCCACAGATACGCAGTATTTT. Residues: CAISATGTSGIGATDTQYF.

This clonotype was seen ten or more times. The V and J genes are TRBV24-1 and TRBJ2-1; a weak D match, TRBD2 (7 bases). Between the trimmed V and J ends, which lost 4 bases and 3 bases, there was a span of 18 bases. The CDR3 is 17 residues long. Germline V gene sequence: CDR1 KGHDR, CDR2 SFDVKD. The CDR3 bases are TGTGCCACCAGTGAGCGGGGGCGGCTAGCGGTCTACAATGAGCAGTTCTTC. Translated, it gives CATSERGRLAVYNEQFF.

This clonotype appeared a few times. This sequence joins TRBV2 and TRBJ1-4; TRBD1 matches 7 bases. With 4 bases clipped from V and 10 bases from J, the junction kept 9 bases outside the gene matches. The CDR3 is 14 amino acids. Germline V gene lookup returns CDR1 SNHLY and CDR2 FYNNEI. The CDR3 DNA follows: TGTGCCAGCAGTGCCCGGGACAGCGCTTTAAAACTGTTTTTT. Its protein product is CASSARDSALKLFF.

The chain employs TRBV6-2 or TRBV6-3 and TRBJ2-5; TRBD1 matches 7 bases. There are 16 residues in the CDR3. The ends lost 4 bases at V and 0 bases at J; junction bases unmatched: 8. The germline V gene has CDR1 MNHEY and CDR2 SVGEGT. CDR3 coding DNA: TGTGCCAGCAGTTTCCCCGGGACAGCGTACCAAGAGACCCAGTACTTC. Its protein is CASSFPGTAYQETQYF.

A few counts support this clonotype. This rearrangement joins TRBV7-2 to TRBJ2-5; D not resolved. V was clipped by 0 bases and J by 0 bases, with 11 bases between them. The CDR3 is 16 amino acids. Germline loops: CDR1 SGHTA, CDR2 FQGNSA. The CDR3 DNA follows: TGTGCCAGCAGCTTAGCTCGCGGCCTGTACCAAGAGACCCAGTACTTC. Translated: CASSLARGLYQETQYF.

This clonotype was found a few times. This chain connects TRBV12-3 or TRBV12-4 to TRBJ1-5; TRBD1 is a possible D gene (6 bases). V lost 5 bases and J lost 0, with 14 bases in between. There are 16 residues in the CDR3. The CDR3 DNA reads TGTGCCAGCAGTCGCCCCGGACAGACTAGCAATCAGCCCCAGCATTTT. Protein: CASSRPGQTSNQPQHF.

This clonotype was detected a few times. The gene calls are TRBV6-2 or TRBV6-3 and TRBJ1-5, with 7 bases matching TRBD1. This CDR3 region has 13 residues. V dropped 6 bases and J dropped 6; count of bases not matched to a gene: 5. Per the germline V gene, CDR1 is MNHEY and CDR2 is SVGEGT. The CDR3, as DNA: TGTGCCAGCAGAGAGCAGGGGGGTCAGCCCCAGCATTTT. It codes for CASREQGGQPQHF.

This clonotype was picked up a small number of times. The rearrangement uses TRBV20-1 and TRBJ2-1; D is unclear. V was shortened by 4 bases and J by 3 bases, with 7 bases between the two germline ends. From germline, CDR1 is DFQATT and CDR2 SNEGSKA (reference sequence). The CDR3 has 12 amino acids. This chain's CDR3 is CSAKPDYNEQFF. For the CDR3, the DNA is TGCAGTGCTAAGCCGGACTACAATGAGCAGTTCTTC.

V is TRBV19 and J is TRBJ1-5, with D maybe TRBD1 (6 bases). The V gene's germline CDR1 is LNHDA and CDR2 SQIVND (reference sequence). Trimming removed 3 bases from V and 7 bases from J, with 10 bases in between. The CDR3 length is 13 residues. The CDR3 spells CASSITGQQPQHF. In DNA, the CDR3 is TGTGCCAGTAGTATCACAGGGCAACAGCCCCAGCATTTT.

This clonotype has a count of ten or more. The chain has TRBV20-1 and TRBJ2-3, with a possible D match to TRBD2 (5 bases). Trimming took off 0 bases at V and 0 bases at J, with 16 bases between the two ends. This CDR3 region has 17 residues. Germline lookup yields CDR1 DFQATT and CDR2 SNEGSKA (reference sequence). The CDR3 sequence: CSARDGRRYSSTDTQYF. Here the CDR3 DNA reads TGCAGTGCTAGAGACGGGCGGAGGTACTCTAGCACAGATACGCAGTATTTT.

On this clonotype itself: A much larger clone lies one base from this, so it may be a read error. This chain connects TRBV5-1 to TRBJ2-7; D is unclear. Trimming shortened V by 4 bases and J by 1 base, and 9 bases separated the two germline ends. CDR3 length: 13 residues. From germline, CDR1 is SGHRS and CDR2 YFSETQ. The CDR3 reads CASSPDKSYEQYV. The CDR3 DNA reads TGCGCCAGCAGCCCAGACAAATCCTACGAGCAGTACGTC.